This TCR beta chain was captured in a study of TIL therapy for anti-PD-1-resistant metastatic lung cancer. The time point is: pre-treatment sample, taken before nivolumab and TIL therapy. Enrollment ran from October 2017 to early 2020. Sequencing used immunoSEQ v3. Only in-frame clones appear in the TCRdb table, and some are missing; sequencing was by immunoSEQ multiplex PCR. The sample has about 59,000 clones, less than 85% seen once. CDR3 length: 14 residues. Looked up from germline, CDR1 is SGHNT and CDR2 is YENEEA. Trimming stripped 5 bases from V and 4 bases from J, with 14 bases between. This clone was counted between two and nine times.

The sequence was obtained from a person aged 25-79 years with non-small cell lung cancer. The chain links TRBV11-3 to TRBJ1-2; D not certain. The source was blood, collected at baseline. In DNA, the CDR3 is TGTGCCAGCAGCCTCCGGGCCGTGACCTATGGCTACACCTTC. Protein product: CASSLRAVTYGYTF.